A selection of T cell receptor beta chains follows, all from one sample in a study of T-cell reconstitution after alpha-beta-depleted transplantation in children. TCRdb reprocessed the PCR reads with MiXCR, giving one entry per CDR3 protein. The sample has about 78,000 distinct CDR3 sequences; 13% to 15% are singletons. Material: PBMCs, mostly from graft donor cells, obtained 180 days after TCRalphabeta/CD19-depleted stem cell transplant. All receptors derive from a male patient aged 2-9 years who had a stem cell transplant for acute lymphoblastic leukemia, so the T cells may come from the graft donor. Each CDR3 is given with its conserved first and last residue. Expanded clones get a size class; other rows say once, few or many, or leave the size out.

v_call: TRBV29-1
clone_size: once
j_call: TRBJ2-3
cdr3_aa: CSVETPSLFPDTQYF

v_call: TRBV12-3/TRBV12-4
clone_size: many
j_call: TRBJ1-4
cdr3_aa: CASSLRGDNEKLFF

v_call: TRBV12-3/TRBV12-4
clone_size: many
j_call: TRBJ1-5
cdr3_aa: CASSPQGNQPQHF

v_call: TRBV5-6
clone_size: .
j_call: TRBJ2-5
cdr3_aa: CASRETPAGETQYF

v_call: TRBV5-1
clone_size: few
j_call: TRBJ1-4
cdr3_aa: CASSLGTANEKLFF

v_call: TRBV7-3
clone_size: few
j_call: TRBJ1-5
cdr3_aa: CASSPGFNQPQHF

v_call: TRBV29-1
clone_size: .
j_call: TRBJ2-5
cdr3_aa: CSVAYLAAGGPPQYF

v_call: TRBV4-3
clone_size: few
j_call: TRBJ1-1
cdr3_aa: CASSQDREGPNTEAFF

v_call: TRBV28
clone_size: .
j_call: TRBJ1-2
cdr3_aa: CASSLWGRGLFGYTF

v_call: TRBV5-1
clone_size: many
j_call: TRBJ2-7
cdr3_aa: CASSLAVAPYEQYF

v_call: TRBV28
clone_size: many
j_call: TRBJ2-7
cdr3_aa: CASSQAGGPGNEQYF

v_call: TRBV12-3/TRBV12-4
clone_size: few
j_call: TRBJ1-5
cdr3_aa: CASSLRDRGSQPQHF

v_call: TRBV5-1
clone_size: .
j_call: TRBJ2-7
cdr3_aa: CASSLGPQDIYEQYF

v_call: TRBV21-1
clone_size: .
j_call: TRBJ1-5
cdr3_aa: CASSKAPGTRGSNQPQHF

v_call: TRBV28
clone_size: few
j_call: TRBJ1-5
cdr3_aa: CASSLVRLHGNSNQPQHF

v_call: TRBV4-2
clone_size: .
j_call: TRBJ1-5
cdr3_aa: CASSQNRGGNQPQHF

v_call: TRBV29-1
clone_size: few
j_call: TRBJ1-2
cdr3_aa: CSLKGGIGGYTF

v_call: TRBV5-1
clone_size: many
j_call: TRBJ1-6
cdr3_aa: CASSLAEGSPLHF

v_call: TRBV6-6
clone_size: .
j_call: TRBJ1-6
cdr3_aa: CASRAGTTLHF

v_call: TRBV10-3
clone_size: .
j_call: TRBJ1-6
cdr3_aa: CAIRPGQGSSSYNSPLHF

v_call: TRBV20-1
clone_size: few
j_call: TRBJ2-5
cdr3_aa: CSASPGSGGGETQYF

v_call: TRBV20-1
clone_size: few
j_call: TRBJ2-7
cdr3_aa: CSARRLAGGGYEQYF

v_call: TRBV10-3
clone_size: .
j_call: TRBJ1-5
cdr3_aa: CAISDSVIGGGKQPQHF

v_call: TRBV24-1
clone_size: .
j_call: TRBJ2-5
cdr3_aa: CATSDLLRDQETQYF

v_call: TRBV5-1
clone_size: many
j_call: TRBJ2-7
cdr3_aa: CASSLASGIKFNYEQYF

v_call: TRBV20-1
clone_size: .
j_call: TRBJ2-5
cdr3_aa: CSASGTSGLVGETQYF

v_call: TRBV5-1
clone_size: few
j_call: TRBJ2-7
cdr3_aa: CASSAVPGLIYEQYF

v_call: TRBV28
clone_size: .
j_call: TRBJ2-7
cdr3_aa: CASSLAWGVSYEQYF

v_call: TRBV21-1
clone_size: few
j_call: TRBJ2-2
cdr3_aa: CASSKKQGATGELFF

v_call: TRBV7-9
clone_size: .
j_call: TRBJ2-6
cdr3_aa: CATPGQLYYSGANVLTF

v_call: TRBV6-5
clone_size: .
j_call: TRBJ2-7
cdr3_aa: CASSYRRLRGGYEQYF